The entry below gives a single T cell receptor (beta chain) sequence along with its context. CDR1 and CDR2 (germline): SQVTM, ANQGSEA. The CDR3 contains 13 residues. Losses at the gene ends were 5 bases for V and 7 bases for J; bases not matched to a gene: 5. Using its own MiXCR run on the RT-PCR reads, TCRdb lists one record per CDR3 protein. Of 15,000 to 20,000 distinct CDR3 sequences listed, 27% are singletons. The source of the sample is a study of patients and donors after allogeneic stem cell transplantation. This sequence originates from a human donor who was either an allogeneic HSCT recipient or a stem cell or donor lymphocyte infusion donor (not recorded which). It is not recorded whose cells these are; they may come from a transplant donor. Sequencing was performed on blood, either unsorted or a sorted T cell fraction (not recorded which). The J gene is TRBJ1-6, the V gene TRBV29-1; 7 bases are a match to TRBD1. CDR3 in DNA: TGCAGCGTTCAGAGGGGGCTAAATTCACCCCTCCACTTT. Amino acids: CSVQRGLNSPLHF.